The table lists the clone carrying this TCR beta chain with a count of one. Across about two dozen US areas, participants ranged in age from roughly 18 to 95 years. Sequencing used immunoSEQ multiplex PCR; TCRdb keeps in-frame clones, though not all of them. This table has some 300,000 clones, roughly 89% appearing once. This CDR3 has 15 residues. Germline-derived CDR1 and CDR2 are SEHNR and FQNEAQ (reference sequence). With V trimmed by 5 bases and J by 6 bases, 9 bases remained unmatched. The data stem from a study of blood T cell repertoires in COVID-19. The material sequenced was PBMCs or T cells enriched from blood (not recorded which). This chain connects TRBV7-9 to TRBJ2-5, with 10 bases matching TRBD1. This clonotype was sampled from a woman in her fifties or sixties who had been exposed to COVID-19. The CDR3 sequence: CASSPGTGEKKTQYF. The CDR3 DNA is TGTGCCAGCAGCCCCGGGACAGGGGAAAAAAAGACCCAGTACTTC.